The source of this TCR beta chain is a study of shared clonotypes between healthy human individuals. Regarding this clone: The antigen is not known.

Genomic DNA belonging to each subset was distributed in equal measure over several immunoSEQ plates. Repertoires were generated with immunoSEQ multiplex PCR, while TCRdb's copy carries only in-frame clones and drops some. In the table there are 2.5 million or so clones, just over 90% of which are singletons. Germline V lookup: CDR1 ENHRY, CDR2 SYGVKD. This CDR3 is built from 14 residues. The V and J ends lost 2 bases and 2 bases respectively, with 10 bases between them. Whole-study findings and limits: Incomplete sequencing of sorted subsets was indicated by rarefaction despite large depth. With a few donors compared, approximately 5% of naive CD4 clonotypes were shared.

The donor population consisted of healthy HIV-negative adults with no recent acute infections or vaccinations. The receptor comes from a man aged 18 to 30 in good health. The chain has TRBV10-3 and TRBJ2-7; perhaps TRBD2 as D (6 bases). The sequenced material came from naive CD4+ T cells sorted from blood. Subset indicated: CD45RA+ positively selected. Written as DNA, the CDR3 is TGTGCCATCAGTGAGGGGCGGGATCCCTACGAGCAGTACTTC. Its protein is CAISEGRDPYEQYF.